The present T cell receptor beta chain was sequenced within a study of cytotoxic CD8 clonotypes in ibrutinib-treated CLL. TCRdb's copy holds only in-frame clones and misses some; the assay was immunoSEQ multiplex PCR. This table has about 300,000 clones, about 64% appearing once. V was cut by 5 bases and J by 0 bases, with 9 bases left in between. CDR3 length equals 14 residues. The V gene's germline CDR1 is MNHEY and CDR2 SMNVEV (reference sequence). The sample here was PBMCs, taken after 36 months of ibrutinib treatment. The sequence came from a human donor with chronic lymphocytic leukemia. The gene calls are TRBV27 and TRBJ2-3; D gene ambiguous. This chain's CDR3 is CASSAIRSTDTQYF. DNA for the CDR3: TGTGCCAGCAGTGCGATAAGGAGCACAGATACGCAGTATTTT.